The 23 T cell receptor beta chains below come from one sample, sequenced in a study of beta chain features in type 1 diabetes. No antigens are known for them. Study-wide results and limits: TCRB CDR3 length was moderately but significantly reduced in all four CD4+ subsets of Type 1 diabetes patients.

Isolated RNA was reverse transcribed in full, so expressed TCRB transcripts were sequenced. Using immunoSEQ multiplex PCR, the repertoire was profiled, and TCRdb retains in-frame clones only, with some absent. The sample shows 160,000 or so clones, around 9% of them seen only once. Sequenced material: central memory CD4+ T cells from blood. These receptors came from a woman aged 30 to 39 with type 1 diabetes.

This clone was detected a few times. The V call is TRBV7-9, the J call TRBJ2-1, with 7 positions matching TRBD1. This CDR3 contains 13 residues. Germline CDR1 and CDR2: SEHNR and FQNEAQ (reference sequence). Trimming at V came to 3 bases and at J to 6 bases, leaving 2 bases not matched to a gene. CDR3 nucleotide sequence: TGTGCCAGCAGCTTTAACAGGGGCAATGAGCAGTTCTTC. Translating it yields CASSFNRGNEQFF.

This clone was detected only a few times. The chain links TRBV29-1 to TRBJ2-2, with D perhaps matching TRBD2 (6 bases). Deletions cut 4 bases from V and 4 bases from J, with 13 bases between. The CDR3 sequence is 14 residues long. Germline CDR1 is SQVTM and CDR2 is ANQGSEA. In DNA form, the CDR3 reads TGCAGCGTTGGGAGGGATCAGTTCACCGGGGAGCTGTTTTTT. It is translated as CSVGRDQFTGELFF.

This clone was seen only a few times. V usage is TRBV6-5 and J usage is TRBJ2-1; 8 bases line up with TRBD2. CDR1 is MNHEY, CDR2 SVGAGI, per germline. V shed 0 bases and J 7 bases; nucleotides not matched to a gene: 8. This CDR3 region has 16 residues. The CDR3 region is CASSYSTAGGLNEQFF. The CDR3 DNA sequence: TGTGCCAGCAGTTACTCGACGGCGGGAGGATTGAATGAGCAGTTCTTC.

The chain links TRBV5-1 to TRBJ1-1, with 7 positions matching TRBD1. CDR3 length equals 13 residues. Per the germline V gene, CDR1 is SGHRS and CDR2 is YFSETQ. Trimming at V came to 1 base and at J to 4 bases, leaving 1 base not matched to a gene. The CDR3 sequence is CASSLQGGTEAFF. The CDR3 coding sequence is TGCGCCAGCAGCTTGCAGGGGGGCACTGAAGCTTTCTTT.

This clone has just a few counts. This rearrangement joins TRBV28 to TRBJ2-5, with D possibly matching TRBD1 (6 bases). Trimming cost V 0 bases and J 3 bases, with 14 bases left between them. This CDR3 spans 16 amino acids. The germline gives CDR1 MDHEN, CDR2 SYDVKM. The CDR3 DNA sequence: TGTGCCAGCAGTTTATGGGCAGGGGAGACGGAAGAGACCCAGTACTTC. Protein: CASSLWAGETEETQYF.

This clone was found a few times. The chain joins TRBV4-1 to TRBJ2-7, with 9 bases matching TRBD2. The germline V gene has CDR1 MGHRA and CDR2 YSYEKL. The V gene end was trimmed by 4 bases and the J gene end by 3 bases; junction bases not matched to a gene: 4. The length of the CDR3 is 14 residues. The CDR3 bases are TGCGCCAGCAGCCTAGGGACTAGCAGCTACGAGCAGTACTTC. Residues: CASSLGTSSYEQYF.

The J gene is TRBJ2-7, the V gene TRBV14; TRBD1 matches at 8 bases. J lost 2 bases, V lost 0 bases, and 9 bases had no gene match. This CDR3 is 17 amino acids long. The V gene's germline CDR1 is SGHDN and CDR2 FVKESK. CDR3: CASSQEGWRQGTYEQYF. The CDR3 DNA follows: TGTGCCAGCAGCCAAGAAGGATGGAGACAGGGGACCTACGAGCAGTACTTC. Looking up the rest from reference TRBV14 and TRBJ2-7 gives the full variable domain: EAGVTQFPSHSVIEKGQTVTLRCDPISGHDNLYWYRRVMGKEIKFLLHFVKESKQDESGMPNNRFLAERTGGTYSTLKVQPAELEDSGVYFCASSQEGWRQGTYEQYFGPGTRLTVT.

This chain joins TRBV19 and TRBJ2-7; 12 bases are a match to TRBD2. Losses at the gene ends were 5 bases for V and 3 bases for J; bases not matched to a gene: 17. The CDR3 runs to 19 residues. Germline lookup yields CDR1 LNHDA and CDR2 SQIVND (reference sequence). CDR3 sequence: CASSGGLAGLPHSFYEQYF. The CDR3 DNA follows: TGTGCCAGTAGTGGGGGACTAGCGGGCCTACCCCATTCTTTCTACGAGCAGTACTTC.

This clone was detected only a few times. The chain carries TRBV2 and TRBJ2-6; TRBD1 is a possible D gene (5 bases). This CDR3 comprises 14 residues. V was clipped by 7 bases and J by 0 bases, with 7 bases between them. The V gene's germline CDR1 is SNHLY and CDR2 FYNNEI. CDR3 nucleotide sequence: TGTGCCAGCAAGGGGTCCTCTGGGGCCAACGTCCTGACTTTC. This gives the protein CASKGSSGANVLTF.

V and J are TRBV5-1 and TRBJ2-1, with a possible D match to TRBD1 (6 bases). The CDR3 is made up of 13 amino acids. CDR1 is SGHRS and CDR2 is YFSETQ in the germline V gene. Trimming left V 4 bases short and J 10 bases short, with 15 bases between. The CDR3 loop reads CASSDTGIGEQFF. DNA of the CDR3: TGCGCCAGCAGCGACACAGGGATAGGGGAGCAGTTCTTC. The entire variable domain, with the rest obtained from reference TRBV5-1 and TRBJ2-1, is as follows: KAGVTQTPRYLIKTRGQQVTLSCSPISGHRSVSWYQQTPGQGLQFLFEYFSETQRNKGNFPGRFSGRQFSNSRSEMNVSTLELGDSALYLCASSDTGIGEQFFGPGTRLTVL.

The chain employs TRBV5-1 and TRBJ2-5; 9 nucleotides agree with TRBD1. CDR1 SGHRS and CDR2 YFSETQ come from the germline V gene. The length of the CDR3 is 15 residues. The V gene end was trimmed by 2 bases and the J gene end by 0 bases; junction bases not matched to a gene: 2. The CDR3 DNA is TGCGCCAGCAGCTTCGGGACAGGGTACCAAGAGACCCAGTACTTC. Its protein product is CASSFGTGYQETQYF. The full variable domain, its missing parts supplied by reference TRBV5-1 and TRBJ2-5, is KAGVTQTPRYLIKTRGQQVTLSCSPISGHRSVSWYQQTPGQGLQFLFEYFSETQRNKGNFPGRFSGRQFSNSRSEMNVSTLELGDSALYLCASSFGTGYQETQYFGPGTRLLVL.

For the CDR3, the DNA is TGTGCCAGCAAAACAGGGGGCTATGGCTACACCTTC. It translates to CASKTGGYGYTF. The chain combines TRBV11-2 with TRBJ1-2; 8 positions match TRBD1. This CDR3 contains 12 residues. The V and J ends lost 7 bases and 4 bases, in that order; junction bases with no gene match: 2. The V gene's germline CDR1 is SGHAT and CDR2 FQNNGV.

The rearrangement uses TRBV5-1 and TRBJ1-4; D is uncertain. Germline values: CDR1 SGHRS, CDR2 YFSETQ. Trimming removed 1 base at V and 2 bases at J, with 6 bases between. The CDR3 extends over 14 amino acids. The CDR3 region is CASSLYSTNEKLFF. The CDR3, as DNA: TGCGCCAGCAGCTTGTACAGTACTAATGAAAAACTGTTTTTT.

This clone was counted a few times. V is TRBV2 and J is TRBJ1-5; TRBD1 matches 7 bases. There are 13 residues in the CDR3. Unmatched junction bases numbered 7, after V lost 7 bases and J lost 7 bases. Germline values: CDR1 SNHLY, CDR2 FYNNEI. CDR3 region: CASTTGLDQPQHF. CDR3 nucleotide sequence: TGTGCCAGCACGACAGGGCTAGACCAGCCCCAGCATTTT.

The sample holds a few counts of this clone. This chain links TRBV7-2 with TRBJ2-1, with D hard to call. V lost 1 base to trimming and J lost 6 bases, with 7 bases between them. This CDR3 is built from 13 residues. Per the germline V gene, CDR1 is SGHTA and CDR2 is FQGNSA. CDR3 in amino acids: CASSLGLFNEQFF. The CDR3 DNA reads as TGTGCCAGCAGCTTAGGGCTCTTCAATGAGCAGTTCTTC. The full variable domain, in which reference TRBV7-2 and TRBJ2-1 provide the parts outside the CDR3, is GAGVSQSPSNKVTEKGKDVELRCDPISGHTALYWYRQSLGQGLEFLIYFQGNSAPDKSGLPSDRFSAERTGGSVSTLTIQRTQQEDSAVYLCASSLGLFNEQFFGPGTRLTVL.

The chain joins TRBV7-2 to TRBJ1-1; no clear D gene. The CDR3 extends over 13 amino acids. CDR1 SGHTA and CDR2 FQGNSA come from the germline V gene. V lost 5 bases to trimming and J lost 4 bases, with 11 bases between them. CDR3: CASSRRRGTEAFF. The CDR3 bases are TGTGCCAGCAGCCGCCGGCGAGGCACTGAAGCTTTCTTT.

This clone was picked up a small number of times. This chain joins TRBV19 and TRBJ1-5, with D possibly being TRBD1 (6 bases). This CDR3 comprises 14 residues. Germline-derived CDR1 and CDR2 are LNHDA and SQIVND (reference sequence). The germline V and J ends were trimmed by 3 bases and 5 bases, with 11 bases remaining between them. The DNA for the CDR3 is TGTGCCAGTAGTATCTCAGGGGATTATCAGCCCCAGCATTTT. Protein: CASSISGDYQPQHF.

The chain couples TRBV6-5 to TRBJ2-1; 9 bases line up with TRBD1. J lost 4 bases, V lost 6 bases, and 7 bases had no gene match. The CDR3 totals 15 residues. Germline CDR1 reads MNHEY; CDR2 reads SVGAGI. CDR3 nucleotides: TGTGCCAGCAGCCTACAGGGGGCAAGGTACAATGAGCAGTTCTTC. This codes for CASSLQGARYNEQFF.

This clone was counted only a few times. The genes are TRBV5-6 and TRBJ1-5; D ambiguous. The CDR3 runs 14 residues. Germline CDR1 and CDR2: SGHDT and YYEEEE. Trimming removed 3 bases at V and 2 bases at J, with 9 bases between. CDR3 in amino acids: CASSSGVRNQPQHF. Written as DNA, the CDR3 is TGTGCCAGCAGCTCGGGAGTGCGCAATCAGCCCCAGCATTTT.

This clone has a handful of counts. The J gene is TRBJ2-7, the V gene TRBV13; unclear D gene. Germline V CDR1 and CDR2: PRHDT, FYEKMQ (reference sequence). The CDR3 consists of 15 residues. Trimming removed 0 bases at V and 2 bases at J, with 11 bases between. The CDR3 DNA follows: TGTGCCAGCAGCTTAGGACCATCGGTAGCCTACGAGCAGTACTTC. Encoded protein: CASSLGPSVAYEQYF.

This clone came up a few times. V gene TRBV28 combines with J gene TRBJ1-1; weak D call: TRBD1 (6 bases). The CDR3 has 12 residues. Trimming pared 6 bases from V and 9 bases from J, leaving 14 bases between. Looked up from germline, CDR1 is MDHEN and CDR2 is SYDVKM. CDR3 sequence reads: CASRTLQGKAFF. CDR3 in DNA: TGTGCCAGCAGAACCCTACAGGGAAAAGCTTTCTTT.

This clone was picked up a small number of times. The genes are TRBV15 and TRBJ1-3; unclear D gene. The V end was cut by 2 bases, the J end by 0 bases, with 17 bases between. The germline CDR1 and CDR2 sequences are LNHNV and YYDKDF (reference sequence). This CDR3 comprises 18 residues. CDR3 amino acids: CATSRIGLHALSGNTIYF. The CDR3 nucleotides are TGTGCCACCAGCAGAATTGGACTGCATGCCCTCTCTGGAAACACCATATATTTT. Combining the CDR3 with reference TRBV15 and TRBJ1-3 gives the whole variable domain DAMVIQNPRYQVTQFGKPVTLSCSQTLNHNVMYWYQQKSSQAPKLLFHYYDKDFNNEADTPDNFQSRRPNTSFCFLDIRSPGLGDTAMYLCATSRIGLHALSGNTIYFGEGSWLTVV.

A few counts support this clone. V is TRBV29-1 and J is TRBJ1-4; D is unclear. V was pared by 4 bases and J by 3 bases, with 9 bases between. The V gene's germline CDR1 is SQVTM and CDR2 ANQGSEA. CDR3 length: 13 amino acids. The CDR3 DNA reads as TGCAGCGTTGTAACCGGAGCTAATGAAAAACTGTTTTTT. This translates into CSVVTGANEKLFF.